This TCR beta chain was observed in a study of cytomegalovirus exposure and HLA in healthy donors. Overall study findings and caveats: CMV serostatus was the sole immune exposure information available.

As concerns this clone: Its antigen remains unknown.

Germline CDR1 and CDR2: SNHLY and FYNNEI. The CDR3 is made up of 11 amino acids. V gave up 8 bases and J gave up 8 bases; unmatched junction bases: 5. Participants comprised healthy donors of bone marrow. Amplification used 60 Vbeta primers and 13 Jbeta primers. Clones were read by immunoSEQ multiplex PCR, and TCRdb kept only the in-frame ones, dropping some. The sample carries around 120,000 clones, around 84% recorded once. The chain recombines TRBV2 with TRBJ1-2; 7 bases agree with TRBD1. The clonotype was recovered from a woman aged 25 to 39 in good health and CMV-seropositive. Sequenced sample: PBMCs. The DNA for the CDR3 is TGTGCCAGCGGGGTCAGGGGGGGCTACACCTTC. Its translation is CASGVRGGYTF.